One T cell receptor (beta chain) is described in this entry. What it binds is unknown. This sample is part of a study of glioma-infiltrating T cells. Using RNA template, CDR3s of TCR alpha and beta were amplified with iRepertoire arm-PCR. Tissue mRNA or PBMC total RNA, roughly 95-400 ng, went into one-step reverse transcription and amplification. TCRdb re-called the multiplex PCR reads with MiXCR, one entry per CDR3 protein. The sample includes around 130,000 distinct CDR3 sequences, roughly a quarter of them seen just once. Germline assignment: CDR1 SGHVS and CDR2 FQNEAQ. The CDR3 is 14 amino acids. Trimming removed 3 bases from V and 7 bases from J, with 15 bases in between. The study's findings and limits: Non-neoplastic patients had below-expected tissue-blood divergence, while all gliomas exceeded expectation. CDR3 overlap between tissue and blood was very small.

The sequencing input was glioma tissue, nonneoplastic brain tissue, or PBMCs (not recorded which). J is TRBJ1-1 and V is TRBV7-8; D ambiguous. This receptor was identified in a human donor with low-grade glioma or glioblastoma, undergoing nonglioma brain surgery, or in good health (not recorded which). The CDR3 region has the DNA TGTGCCAGCAGCTTTGCCGACACCTATAATGAAGCTTTCTTT. Translation gives CASSFADTYNEAFF.